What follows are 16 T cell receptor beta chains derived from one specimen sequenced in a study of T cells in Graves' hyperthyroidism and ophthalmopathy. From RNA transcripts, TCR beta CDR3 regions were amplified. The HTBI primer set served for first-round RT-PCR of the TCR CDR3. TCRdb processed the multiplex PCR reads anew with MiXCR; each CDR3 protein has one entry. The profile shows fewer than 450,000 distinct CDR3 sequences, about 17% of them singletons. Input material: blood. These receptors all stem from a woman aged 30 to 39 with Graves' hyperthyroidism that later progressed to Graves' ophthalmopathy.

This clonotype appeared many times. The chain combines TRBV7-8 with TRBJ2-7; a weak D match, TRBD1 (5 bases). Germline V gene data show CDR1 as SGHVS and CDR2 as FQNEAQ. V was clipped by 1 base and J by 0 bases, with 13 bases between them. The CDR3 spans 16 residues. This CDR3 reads CASSLVFQGGSYEQYF. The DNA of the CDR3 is TGTGCCAGCAGCTTAGTTTTTCAGGGCGGCTCCTACGAGCAGTACTTC.

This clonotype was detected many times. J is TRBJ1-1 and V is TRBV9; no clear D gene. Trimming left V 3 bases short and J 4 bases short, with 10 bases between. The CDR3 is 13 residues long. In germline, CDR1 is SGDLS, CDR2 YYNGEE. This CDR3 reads CASSARFGTEAFF. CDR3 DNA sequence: TGTGCCAGCAGCGCGAGATTCGGCACTGAAGCTTTCTTT.

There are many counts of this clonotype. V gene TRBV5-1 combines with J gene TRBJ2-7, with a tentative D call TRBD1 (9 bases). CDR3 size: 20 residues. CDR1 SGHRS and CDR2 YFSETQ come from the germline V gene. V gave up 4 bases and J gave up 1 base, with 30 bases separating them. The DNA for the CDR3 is TGCGCCAGCAGCCGACGGGCCGGGAGGGGACAGGGTCTGGGATCCTACGAGCAGTACTTC. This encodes CASSRRAGRGQGLGSYEQYF.

As DNA, the CDR3 is TGTGCCAGCAGTTCACTAGCGGGGTGGGATGAGCAGTTCTTC. This encodes CASSSLAGWDEQFF. This sequence joins TRBV6-5 and TRBJ2-1; 10 nucleotides match TRBD2. The CDR3 consists of 14 residues. V shed 4 bases and J 8 bases; nucleotides not matched to a gene: 5. The germline gives CDR1 MNHEY, CDR2 SVGAGI.

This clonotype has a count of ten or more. The CDR3 protein is CASSPWTANTGELFF. CDR3 nucleotides: TGTGCCAGCTCACCCTGGACCGCGAACACCGGGGAGCTGTTTTTT. V is TRBV18 and J is TRBJ2-2; D gene ambiguous. This CDR3 is built from 15 residues. The germline CDR1 and CDR2 sequences are KGHSH and LQKENI. V was shortened by 3 bases and J by 0 bases, with 8 bases between the two germline ends.

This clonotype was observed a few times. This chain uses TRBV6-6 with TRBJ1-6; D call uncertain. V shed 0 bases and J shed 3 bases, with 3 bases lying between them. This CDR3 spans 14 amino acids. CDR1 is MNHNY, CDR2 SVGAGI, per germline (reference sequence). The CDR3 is CASSYSVYNSPLHF. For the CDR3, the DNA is TGTGCCAGCAGTTACTCTGTCTATAATTCACCCCTCCACTTT.

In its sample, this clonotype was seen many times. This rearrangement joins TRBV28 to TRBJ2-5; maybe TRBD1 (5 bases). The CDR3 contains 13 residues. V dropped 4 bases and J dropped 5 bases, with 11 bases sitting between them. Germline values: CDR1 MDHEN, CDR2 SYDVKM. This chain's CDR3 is CASSWSRAETQYF. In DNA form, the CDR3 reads TGTGCCAGCAGTTGGAGCAGGGCCGAGACCCAGTACTTC.

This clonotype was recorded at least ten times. CDR3 residues: CSAQGENSPLHF. In DNA form, the CDR3 reads TGCAGTGCCCAGGGGGAGAATTCACCCCTCCACTTT. The chain employs TRBV20-1 and TRBJ1-6; 7 bases agree with TRBD1. This CDR3 is built from 12 residues. CDR1 and CDR2 from the germline V gene are DFQATT and SNEGSKA (reference sequence). Trimming at V came to 6 bases and at J to 7 bases, leaving 3 bases not matched to a gene.

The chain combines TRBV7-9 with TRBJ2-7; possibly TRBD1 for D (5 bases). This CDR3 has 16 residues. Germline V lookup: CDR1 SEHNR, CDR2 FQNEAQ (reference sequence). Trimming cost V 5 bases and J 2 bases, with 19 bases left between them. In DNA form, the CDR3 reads TGTGCCAGCAGCCCCCGTTCCAGGGAAGTTGCCTACGAGCAGTACTTC. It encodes CASSPRSREVAYEQYF.

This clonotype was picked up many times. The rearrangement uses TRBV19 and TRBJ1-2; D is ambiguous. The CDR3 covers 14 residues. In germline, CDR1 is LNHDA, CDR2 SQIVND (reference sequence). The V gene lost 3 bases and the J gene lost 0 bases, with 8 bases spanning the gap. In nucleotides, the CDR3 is TGTGCCAGTAGTATCGTTCCAGCTAACTATGGCTACACCTTC. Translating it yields CASSIVPANYGYTF. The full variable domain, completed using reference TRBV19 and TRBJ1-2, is DGGITQSPKYLFRKEGQNVTLSCEQNLNHDAMYWYRQDPGQGLRLIYYSQIVNDFQKGDIAEGYSVSREKKESFPLTVTSAQKNPTAFYLCASSIVPANYGYTFGSGTRLTVV.

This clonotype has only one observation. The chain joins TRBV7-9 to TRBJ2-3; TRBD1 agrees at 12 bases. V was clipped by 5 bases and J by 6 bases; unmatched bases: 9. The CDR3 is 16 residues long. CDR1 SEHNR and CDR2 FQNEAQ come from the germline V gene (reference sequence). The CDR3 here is CASSHRDRGHPDTQYF. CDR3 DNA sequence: TGTGCCAGCAGCCACCGGGACAGGGGGCATCCGGATACGCAGTATTTT.

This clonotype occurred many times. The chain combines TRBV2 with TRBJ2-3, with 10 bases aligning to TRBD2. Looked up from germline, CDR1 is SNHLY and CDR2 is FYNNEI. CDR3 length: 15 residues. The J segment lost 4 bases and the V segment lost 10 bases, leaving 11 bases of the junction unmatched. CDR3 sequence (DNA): TGTGCCAAGCGCACGCCTAGCGGGAGACCAGATACGCAGTATTTT. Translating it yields CAKRTPSGRPDTQYF.

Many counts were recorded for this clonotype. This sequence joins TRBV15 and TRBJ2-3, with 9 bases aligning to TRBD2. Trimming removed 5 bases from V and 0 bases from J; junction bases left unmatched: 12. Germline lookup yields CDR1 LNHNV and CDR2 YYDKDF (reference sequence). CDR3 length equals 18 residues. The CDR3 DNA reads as TGTGCCACCAGCGAGATAGCGGGGGCTTTACGGAGCACAGATACGCAGTATTTT. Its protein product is CATSEIAGALRSTDTQYF.

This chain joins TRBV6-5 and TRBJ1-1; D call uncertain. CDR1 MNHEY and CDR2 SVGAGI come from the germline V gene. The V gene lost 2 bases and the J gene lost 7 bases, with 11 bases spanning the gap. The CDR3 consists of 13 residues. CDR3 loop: CASSYEEGYEAFF. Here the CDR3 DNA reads TGTGCCAGCAGTTACGAGGAGGGATATGAAGCTTTCTTT.

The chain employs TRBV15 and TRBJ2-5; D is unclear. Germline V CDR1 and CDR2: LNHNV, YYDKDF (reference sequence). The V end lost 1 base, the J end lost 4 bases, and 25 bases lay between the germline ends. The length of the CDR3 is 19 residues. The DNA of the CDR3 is TGTGCCACCAGCAGAGGTCCCCCGAATTCAGCGAAGATATTAGAGACCCAGTACTTC. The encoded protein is CATSRGPPNSAKILETQYF.

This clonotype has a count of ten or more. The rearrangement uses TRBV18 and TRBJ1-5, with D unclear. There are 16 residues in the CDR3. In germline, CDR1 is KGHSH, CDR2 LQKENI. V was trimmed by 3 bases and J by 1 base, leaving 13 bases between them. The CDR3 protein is CASSPPGGRSNQPQHF. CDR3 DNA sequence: TGTGCCAGCTCACCCCCGGGAGGGCGCAGCAATCAGCCCCAGCATTTT.